The 15 T cell receptor beta chains presented below share a single source sample, sequenced in a study of CD8 T cells in Susac syndrome. The RNA input was about 0.5 to 1 ug, and it was reverse transcribed with random hexamers. TCRdb re-analysed the immunoSEQ multiplex PCR reads in MiXCR, keeping a single row per CDR3 protein. The sample has some 140,000 distinct CDR3 sequences, 95% seen once. The specimen was CD8+ T cells from PBMCs. The receptor set was obtained from a human donor with Susac syndrome.

The V and J genes are TRBV6-5 and TRBJ2-4; D is possibly TRBD1 (6 bases). The CDR3 totals 18 residues. CDR1 MNHEY and CDR2 SVGAGI come from the germline V gene. V shed 0 bases and J shed 6 bases, with 21 bases lying between them. The CDR3 DNA is TGTGCCAGCAGTTACTCGGGGCAGAATATGGGGGCTTTAAACATTCAGTACTTC. This sequence encodes CASSYSGQNMGALNIQYF.

Concerning this clonotype: Compared with germline, one end of the junction differs, possibly owing to a read error. CDR3 in DNA: TGTGCCAGCAGCGTAGCGAGTACCGAGGAGCTGTTTTTT. This codes for CASSVASTEELFF. This chain links TRBV9 with TRBJ2-2, with D uncertain. This CDR3 spans 13 amino acids. From germline, CDR1 is SGDLS and CDR2 YYNGEE. Based on the CDR3 plus reference TRBV9 and TRBJ2-2, the full variable domain is DSGVTQTPKHLITATGQRVTLRCSPRSGDLSVYWYQQSLDQGLQFLIQYYNGEERAKGNILERFSAQQFPDLHSELNLSSLELGDSALYFCASSVASTEELFFGEGSRLTVL.

The CDR3 here is CASSHVTGGPFEQYF. The CDR3 bases are TGCGCCAGCAGCCATGTAACGGGAGGGCCTTTCGAGCAGTACTTC. The chain recombines TRBV4-1 with TRBJ2-7; TRBD2 matches at 8 bases. There are 15 residues in the CDR3. Germline lookup yields CDR1 MGHRA and CDR2 YSYEKL. Germline trimming cut 3 bases from V and 6 bases from J; bases unmatched to any gene: 10.

This chain joins TRBV4-1 and TRBJ2-7; 8 bases are a match to TRBD1. The CDR3 sequence is 15 residues long. V dropped 3 bases and J dropped 5; count of bases not matched to a gene: 9. In germline, CDR1 is MGHRA, CDR2 YSYEKL. This CDR3 is CASSQADRDGHEQYF. CDR3 bases: TGCGCCAGCAGCCAGGCGGACAGGGACGGCCACGAGCAGTACTTC.

The chain is built from TRBV20-1 and TRBJ2-1; D unresolved. Germline values: CDR1 DFQATT, CDR2 SNEGSKA (reference sequence). CDR3 length equals 15 residues. V dropped 4 bases and J dropped 2 bases, with 15 bases sitting between them. DNA for the CDR3: TGCAGTGCTAAAGGCCGGAATCGCGCCTACAATGAGCAGTTCTTC. This encodes CSAKGRNRAYNEQFF.

The rearrangement uses TRBV5-4 and TRBJ1-2; D may be TRBD1 (6 bases). This CDR3 has 14 residues. Germline lookup yields CDR1 SGHNT and CDR2 YYREEE (reference sequence). V was cut by 0 bases and J by 7 bases, with 13 bases left in between. CDR3 nucleotide sequence: TGTGCCAGCAGCTTGGTACAGGGAGGGATTGGCTACACCTTC. As protein: CASSLVQGGIGYTF.

The CDR3 nucleotides read TGTGCCAGCAGTTTTGGAGGGGCGGGTCAGCCCCAGCATTTT. Protein product: CASSFGGAGQPQHF. The chain recombines TRBV27 with TRBJ1-5, with a tentative D call TRBD1 (5 bases). The germline V gene has CDR1 MNHEY and CDR2 SMNVEV (reference sequence). V was cut by 3 bases and J by 6 bases, with 12 bases left in between. CDR3 length: 14 amino acids.

In its sample, this clonotype was seen a few times. The chain couples TRBV12-3 or TRBV12-4 to TRBJ2-3; D is undetermined. The CDR3 spans 13 residues. The V and J ends lost 5 bases and 2 bases respectively, with 8 bases between them. CDR3 region: CASSLVDTDTQYF. CDR3 coding DNA: TGTGCCAGCAGTCTAGTTGACACAGATACGCAGTATTTT.

The J gene is TRBJ1-1, the V gene TRBV5-1; D is unclear. Germline V gene data show CDR1 as SGHRS and CDR2 as YFSETQ. The CDR3 extends over 14 amino acids. V was clipped by 0 bases and J by 2 bases, with 8 bases between them. For the CDR3, the DNA is TGCGCCAGCAGCTTGGTCACGGGAAACACTGAAGCTTTCTTT. This encodes CASSLVTGNTEAFF.

Concerning this clonotype: The CDR3 ends on some other residue instead of the conserved phenylalanine or tryptophan, so this is likely a read error. The DNA is left out, because the CDR3 cannot be placed on it with certainty; the CDR3 is given as TCRdb lists it. The genes are TRBV28 and TRBJ2-7; whether TRBD2, the table's D call, matches the DNA was not checked. Germline assignment: CDR1 MDHEN and CDR2 SYDVKM. The CDR3 length equals 12 residues, ends included. This CDR3 reads CASSLRTSGRFI.

This clonotype appeared once. The gene calls are TRBV5-6 and TRBJ2-1, with D possibly TRBD1 on 6 matching bases. Germline loops: CDR1 SGHDT, CDR2 YYEEEE. This CDR3 has 15 amino acids. With 2 bases removed from V and 2 bases from J, the gap between germline ends came to 11 bases. The chain's CDR3 is CASSFQTGPYNEQFF. The CDR3 coding sequence is TGTGCCAGCAGCTTTCAGACAGGACCCTACAATGAGCAGTTCTTC.

The chain recombines TRBV9 with TRBJ2-1, with 14 bases lining up with TRBD2. The CDR3 runs to 18 residues. Trimming at V came to 3 bases and at J to 0 bases, leaving 5 bases not matched to a gene. Looked up from germline, CDR1 is SGDLS and CDR2 is YYNGEE. The CDR3 DNA is TGTGCCAGCAGCGATGGACTAGCGGGAGGCAGCTCCTACAATGAGCAGTTCTTC. It encodes CASSDGLAGGSSYNEQFF.

This clonotype was detected only once. The chain couples TRBV4-2 to TRBJ1-1; 7 positions match TRBD1. Germline CDR1 and CDR2: LGHNA and YNFKEQ. This CDR3 spans 13 amino acids. Unmatched junction bases numbered 2, after V lost 4 bases and J lost 3 bases. The CDR3 sequence: CASSPGGDTEAFF. The CDR3 region has the DNA TGTGCCAGCAGCCCAGGGGGAGACACTGAAGCTTTCTTT.

J is TRBJ2-7 and V is TRBV25-1, with no clear D. In germline, CDR1 is MGHDK, CDR2 SYGVNS. There are 14 residues in the CDR3. Trimming removed 5 bases at V and 0 bases at J, with 11 bases between. The CDR3 protein is CASSLADLSYEQYF. The CDR3 DNA reads TGTGCCAGCAGTCTCGCGGACCTCTCCTACGAGCAGTACTTC.

This clonotype has more than one count but fewer than ten. The CDR3: CASSSRAYNEQFF. The CDR3 region has the DNA TGTGCCAGCAGTTCTCGCGCATACAATGAGCAGTTCTTC. This chain uses TRBV27 with TRBJ2-1, with D uncertain. Trimming pared 4 bases from V and 4 bases from J, leaving 8 bases between. Germline V lookup: CDR1 MNHEY, CDR2 SMNVEV (reference sequence). This CDR3 is built from 13 residues.